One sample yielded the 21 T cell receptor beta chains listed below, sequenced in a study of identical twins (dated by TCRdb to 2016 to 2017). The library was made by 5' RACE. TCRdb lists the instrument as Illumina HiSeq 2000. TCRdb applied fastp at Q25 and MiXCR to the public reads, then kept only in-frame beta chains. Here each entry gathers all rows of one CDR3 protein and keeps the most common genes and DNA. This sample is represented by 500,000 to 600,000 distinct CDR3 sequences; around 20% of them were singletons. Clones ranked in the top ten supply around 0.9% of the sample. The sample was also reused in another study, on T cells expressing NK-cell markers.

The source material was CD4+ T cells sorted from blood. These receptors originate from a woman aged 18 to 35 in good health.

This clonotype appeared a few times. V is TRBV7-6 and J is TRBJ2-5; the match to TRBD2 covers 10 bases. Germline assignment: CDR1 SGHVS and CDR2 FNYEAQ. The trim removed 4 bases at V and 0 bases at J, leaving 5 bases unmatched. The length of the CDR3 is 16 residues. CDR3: CASSSLLAGDQETQYF. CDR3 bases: TGTGCCAGCAGCTCCCTCCTAGCGGGGGACCAAGAGACCCAGTACTTC.

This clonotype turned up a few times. The chain's CDR3 is CSVTRAASYNEQFF. The CDR3 DNA reads as TGCAGCGTTACTCGGGCCGCATCCTACAATGAGCAGTTCTTC. The genes are TRBV29-1 and TRBJ2-1; no definite D call. The CDR3 runs 14 residues. Trimming took 5 bases from V and 1 from J, leaving 12 bases between them. The V gene's germline CDR1 is SQVTM and CDR2 ANQGSEA.

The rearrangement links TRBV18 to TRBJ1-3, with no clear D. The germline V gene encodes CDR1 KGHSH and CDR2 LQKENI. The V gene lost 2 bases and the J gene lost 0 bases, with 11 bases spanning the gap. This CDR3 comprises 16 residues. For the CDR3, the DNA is TGTGCCAGCTCACCAAACTCCGGTAGCTCTGGAAACACCATATATTTT. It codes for CASSPNSGSSGNTIYF.

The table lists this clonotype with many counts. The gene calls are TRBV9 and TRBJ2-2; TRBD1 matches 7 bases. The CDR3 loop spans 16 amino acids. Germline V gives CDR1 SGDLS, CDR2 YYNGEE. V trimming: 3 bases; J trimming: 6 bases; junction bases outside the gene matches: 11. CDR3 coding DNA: TGTGCCAGCAGCGCGAACTTCGACAGGGCTGCCGGGGAGCTGTTTTTT. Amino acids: CASSANFDRAAGELFF.

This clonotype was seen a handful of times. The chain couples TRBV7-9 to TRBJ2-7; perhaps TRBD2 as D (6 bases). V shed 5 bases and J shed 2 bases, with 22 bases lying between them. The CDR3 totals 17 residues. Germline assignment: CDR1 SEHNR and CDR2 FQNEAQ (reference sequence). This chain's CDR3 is CASSPNPLALGPYEQYF. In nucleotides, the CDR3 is TGTGCCAGCAGCCCTAACCCTCTAGCGTTGGGTCCCTACGAGCAGTACTTC. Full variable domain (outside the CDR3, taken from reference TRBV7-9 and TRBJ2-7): DTGVSQNPRHKITKRGQNVTFRCDPISEHNRLYWYRQTLGQGPEFLTYFQNEAQLEKSRLLSDRFSAERPKGSFSTLEIQRTEQGDSAMYLCASSPNPLALGPYEQYFGPGTRLTVT.

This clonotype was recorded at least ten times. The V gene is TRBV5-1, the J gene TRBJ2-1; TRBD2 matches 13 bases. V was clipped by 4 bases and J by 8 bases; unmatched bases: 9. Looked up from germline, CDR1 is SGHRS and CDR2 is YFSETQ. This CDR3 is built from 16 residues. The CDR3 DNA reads TGCGCCAGCAGCGTGGTGACTAGCGGGGGGATACATGAGCAGTTCTTC. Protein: CASSVVTSGGIHEQFF.

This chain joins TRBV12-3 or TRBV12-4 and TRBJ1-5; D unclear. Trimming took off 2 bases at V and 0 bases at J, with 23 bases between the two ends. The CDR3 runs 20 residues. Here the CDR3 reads CASSLSGVTKGYYSNQPQHF. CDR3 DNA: TGTGCCAGCAGTTTAAGTGGCGTTACTAAGGGATATTATAGCAATCAGCCCCAGCATTTT.

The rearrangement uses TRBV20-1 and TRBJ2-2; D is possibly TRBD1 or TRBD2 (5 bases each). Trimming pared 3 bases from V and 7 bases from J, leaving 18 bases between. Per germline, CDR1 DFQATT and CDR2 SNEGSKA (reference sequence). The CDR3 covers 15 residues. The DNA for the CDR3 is TGCAGTGCTAGTTTTACCGGGGCGAAGGGCGGGGAGCTGTTTTTT. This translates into CSASFTGAKGGELFF.

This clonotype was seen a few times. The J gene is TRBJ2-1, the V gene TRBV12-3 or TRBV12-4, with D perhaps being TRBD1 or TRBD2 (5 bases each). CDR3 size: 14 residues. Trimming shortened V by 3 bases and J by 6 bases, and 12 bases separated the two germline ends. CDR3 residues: CASSLRGRGNEQFF. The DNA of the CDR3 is TGTGCCAGCAGTTTGAGGGGACGGGGCAATGAGCAGTTCTTC.

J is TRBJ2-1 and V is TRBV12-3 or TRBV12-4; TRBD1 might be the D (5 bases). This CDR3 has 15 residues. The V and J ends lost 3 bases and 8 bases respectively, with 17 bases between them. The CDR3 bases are TGTGCCAGCAGTTTTTCGGCAGGGATGGCCCATGAGCAGTTCTTC. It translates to CASSFSAGMAHEQFF.

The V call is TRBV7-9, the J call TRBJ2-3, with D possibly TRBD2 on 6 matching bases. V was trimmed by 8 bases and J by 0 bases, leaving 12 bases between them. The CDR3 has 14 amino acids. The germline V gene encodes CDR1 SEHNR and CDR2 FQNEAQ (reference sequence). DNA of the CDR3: TGTGCCAGCCCGCGGGGCAGGAGCACAGATACGCAGTATTTT. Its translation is CASPRGRSTDTQYF.

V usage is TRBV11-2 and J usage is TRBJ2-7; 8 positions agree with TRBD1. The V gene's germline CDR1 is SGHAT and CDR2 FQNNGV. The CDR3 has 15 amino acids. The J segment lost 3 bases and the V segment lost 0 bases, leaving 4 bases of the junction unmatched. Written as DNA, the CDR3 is TGTGCCAGCAGCTTAGAGACAGGGGCTTTCTACGAGCAGTACTTC. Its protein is CASSLETGAFYEQYF.

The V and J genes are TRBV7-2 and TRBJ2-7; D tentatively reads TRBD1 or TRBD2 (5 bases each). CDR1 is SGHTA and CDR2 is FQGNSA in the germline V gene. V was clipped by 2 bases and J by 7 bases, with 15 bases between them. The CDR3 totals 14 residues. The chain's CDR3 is CASSLNRGRGEQYF. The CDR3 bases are TGTGCCAGCAGCTTAAACCGGGGCCGCGGGGAGCAGTACTTC.

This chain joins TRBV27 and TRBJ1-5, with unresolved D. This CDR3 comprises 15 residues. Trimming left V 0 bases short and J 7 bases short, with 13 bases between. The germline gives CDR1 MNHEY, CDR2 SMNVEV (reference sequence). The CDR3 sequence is CASSLSMELRQPQHF. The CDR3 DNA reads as TGTGCCAGCAGTTTATCGATGGAGTTACGCCAGCCCCAGCATTTT.

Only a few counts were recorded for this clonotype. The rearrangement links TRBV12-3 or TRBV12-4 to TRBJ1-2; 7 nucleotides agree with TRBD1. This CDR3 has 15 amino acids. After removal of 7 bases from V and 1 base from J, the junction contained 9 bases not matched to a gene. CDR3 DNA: TGTGCCAGCACCTCTTACAGGGGACTTAACTATGGCTACACCTTC. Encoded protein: CASTSYRGLNYGYTF.

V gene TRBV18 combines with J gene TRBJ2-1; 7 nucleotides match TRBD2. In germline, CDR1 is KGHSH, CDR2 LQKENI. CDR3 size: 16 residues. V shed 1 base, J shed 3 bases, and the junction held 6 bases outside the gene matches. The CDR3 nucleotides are TGTGCCAGCTCACCACTCGAGGCGGGAGTCTACAATGAGCAGTTCTTC. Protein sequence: CASSPLEAGVYNEQFF. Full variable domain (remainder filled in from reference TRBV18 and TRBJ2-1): NAGVMQNPRHLVRRRGQEARLRCSPMKGHSHVYWYRQLPEEGLKFMVYLQKENIIDESGMPKERFSAEFPKEGPSILRIQQVVRGDSAAYFCASSPLEAGVYNEQFFGPGTRLTVL.

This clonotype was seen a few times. Here the CDR3 DNA reads TGTGCCAGCAGCTCACGGGAGGAACATGTCAATGAGCAGTTCTTC. Translating gives CASSSREEHVNEQFF. This chain uses TRBV7-9 with TRBJ2-1, with TRBD2 matching 7 bases. CDR3 length equals 15 residues. The germline V gene encodes CDR1 SEHNR and CDR2 FQNEAQ (reference sequence). The ends lost 4 bases at V and 6 bases at J; junction bases unmatched: 9.

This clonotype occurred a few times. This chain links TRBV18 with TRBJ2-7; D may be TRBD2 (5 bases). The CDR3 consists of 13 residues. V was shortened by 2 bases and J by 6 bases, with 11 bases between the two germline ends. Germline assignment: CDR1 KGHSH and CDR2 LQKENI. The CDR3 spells CASSPDPRGEQYF. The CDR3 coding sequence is TGTGCCAGCTCACCAGATCCCCGGGGCGAGCAGTACTTC.

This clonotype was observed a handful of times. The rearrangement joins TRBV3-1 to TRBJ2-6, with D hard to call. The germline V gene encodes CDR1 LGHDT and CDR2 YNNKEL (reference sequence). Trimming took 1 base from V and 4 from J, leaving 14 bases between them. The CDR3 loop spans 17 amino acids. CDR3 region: CASSQVARSAGANVLTF. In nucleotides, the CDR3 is TGTGCCAGCAGCCAAGTCGCGCGTTCAGCAGGGGCCAACGTCCTGACTTTC.

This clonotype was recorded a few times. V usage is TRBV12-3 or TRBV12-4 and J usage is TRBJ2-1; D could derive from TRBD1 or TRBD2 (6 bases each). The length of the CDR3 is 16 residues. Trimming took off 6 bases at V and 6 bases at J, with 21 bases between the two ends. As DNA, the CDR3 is TGTGCCAGCAGAACGCTCCGGGGGCCGGCGTCCAATGAGCAGTTCTTC. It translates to CASRTLRGPASNEQFF.

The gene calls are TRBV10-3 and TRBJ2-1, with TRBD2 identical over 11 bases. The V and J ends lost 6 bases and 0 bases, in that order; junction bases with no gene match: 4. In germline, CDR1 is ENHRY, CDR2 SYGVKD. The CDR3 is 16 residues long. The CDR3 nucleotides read TGTGCCATCAGGGGGACTAGCGGCCTCTCCTACAATGAGCAGTTCTTC. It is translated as CAIRGTSGLSYNEQFF.